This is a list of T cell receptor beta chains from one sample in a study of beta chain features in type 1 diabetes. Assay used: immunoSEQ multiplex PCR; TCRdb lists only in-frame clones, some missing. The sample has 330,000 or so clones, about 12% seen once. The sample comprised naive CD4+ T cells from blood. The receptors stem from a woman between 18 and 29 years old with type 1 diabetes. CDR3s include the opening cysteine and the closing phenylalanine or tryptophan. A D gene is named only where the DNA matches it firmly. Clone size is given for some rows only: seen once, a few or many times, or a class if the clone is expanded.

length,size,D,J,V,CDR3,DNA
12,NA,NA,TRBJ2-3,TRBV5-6,CASSLTTDTQYF,TGTGCCAGCAGCCTGACTACTGATACGCAGTATTTT
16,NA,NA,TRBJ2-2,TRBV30,CAWSVTGTVNTGELFF,TGTGCCTGGAGCGTCACAGGGACGGTGAACACCGGGGAGCTGTTTTTT
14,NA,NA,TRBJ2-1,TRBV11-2,CASSPGLWADEQFF,TGTGCCAGCAGTCCGGGACTTTGGGCGGATGAGCAGTTCTTC
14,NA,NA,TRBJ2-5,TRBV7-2,CASSTGSFQETQYF,TGTGCCAGCAGCACAGGGTCATTTCAAGAGACCCAGTACTTC
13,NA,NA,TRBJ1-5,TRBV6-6,CASSSQGYQPQHF,TGTGCCAGCAGTTCCCAGGGTTATCAGCCCCAGCATTTT
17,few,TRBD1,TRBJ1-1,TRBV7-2,CASSLGYRGIRNTEAFF,TGTGCCAGCAGCTTAGGGTACAGGGGAATTCGGAACACTGAAGCTTTCTTT
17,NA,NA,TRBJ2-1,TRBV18,CASSPWSPGNTVNEQFF,TGTGCCAGCTCCCCCTGGTCCCCCGGGAATACGGTCAATGAGCAGTTCTTC
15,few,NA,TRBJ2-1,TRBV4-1,CASSRRGDGYNEQFF,TGCGCCAGCAGCCGCCGAGGAGACGGGTACAATGAGCAGTTCTTC
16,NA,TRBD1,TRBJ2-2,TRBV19,CATNDPGTGVTGELFF,TGTGCCACCAACGACCCCGGGACAGGGGTCACCGGGGAGCTGTTTTTT
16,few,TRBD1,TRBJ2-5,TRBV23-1,CASSQATDRGKETQYF,TGCGCCAGCAGTCAAGCCACGGACAGGGGTAAAGAGACCCAGTACTTC
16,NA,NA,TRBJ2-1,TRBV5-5,CASSPRSSSSYNEQFF,TGTGCCAGCAGCCCTCGCTCATCTAGCTCCTACAATGAGCAGTTCTTC
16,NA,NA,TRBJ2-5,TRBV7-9,CASSRPTAQYQETQYF,TGTGCCAGCAGCCGGCCGACAGCCCAGTACCAAGAGACCCAGTACTTC
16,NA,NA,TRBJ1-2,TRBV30,CAWGNRFGLTYAGYTF,TGTGCCTGGGGTAATAGGTTCGGACTCACGTATGCTGGCTACACCTTC
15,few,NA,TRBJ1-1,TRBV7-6,CASSLVWGGNTEAFF,TGTGCCAGCAGCTTAGTATGGGGCGGGAACACTGAAGCTTTCTTT
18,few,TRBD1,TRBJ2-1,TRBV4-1,CASSQESRDRGYYNEQFF,TGCGCCAGCAGCCAGGAATCCCGGGACAGGGGATACTACAATGAGCAGTTCTTC
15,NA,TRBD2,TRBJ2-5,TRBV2,CASREAGGPRETQYF,TGTGCCAGCAGGGAAGCGGGAGGGCCTCGGGAGACCCAGTACTTC
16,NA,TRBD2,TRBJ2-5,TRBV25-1,CASTQPGLAVQETQYF,TGTGCCAGCACCCAACCGGGACTAGCGGTTCAAGAGACCCAGTACTTC
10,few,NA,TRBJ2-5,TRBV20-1,CSASTGTQYF,TGCAGTGCTAGTACTGGGACCCAGTACTTC
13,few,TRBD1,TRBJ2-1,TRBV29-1,CSAGTGSYNEQFF,TGCAGCGCTGGGACAGGGTCCTACAATGAGCAGTTCTTC